This TCR beta chain came from a study of blood T cell repertoires in COVID-19 (dated by TCRdb to about 2020). Broadly, across the study: Collaborator samples came from the United States, Italy and Spain and covered acute and convalescent phases of COVID-19. The prospective study material was composed of cDNA or gDNA derived from T cells, B-cell-depleted T cells, or PBMCs. Subjects who had been exposed to COVID-19, were actively infected with it, or had recovered from it provided the deeply sampled blood TCRbeta repertoires that made up the dataset. A freely available public database, intended as a resource for researchers studying the immune response to SARS-CoV-2, is where the repertoires were released. Samples were obtained from the ongoing ImmuneRACE study (first 160 participants) and from 1,200 or so subjects provided by 6 global collaborators. Nearly every sample came with metadata listing a de-identified subject ID, COVID-19 status, age in years and sex. Where HLA class I and class II types were available, the types were taken from metadata supplied by the sample provider, not from assay-based typing. On the study overall, not on this receptor specifically: How much clinical and demographic metadata was included differed by source and by participant, and the metadata was provided uncurated.

Trimming at the junction amounts to 6 bases on V and 0 bases on J, and the germline ends lie 13 bases apart. The CDR3 sequence holds 15 residues, the cysteine and phenylalanine included. Of the read, only the CDR3 DNA is kept; its 45 bases are in frame from base 1. In the germline V gene, CDR1 corresponds to MNHEY and CDR2 to SVGAGI. TCRbeta CDR3 regions were amplified from genomic DNA using the immunoSEQ Assay, a bias-controlled multiplex PCR. In the original analysis: The number of nucleated cells in each sample was estimated from the amplification of reference gene primers within the assay. To quantify the absolute abundance of each unique TCRbeta CDR3 rearrangement, sequence reads were collapsed and filtered. Productive Simpson clonality was computed per sample as the square root of Simpson's diversity index over productive rearrangements. TCRdb carries this immuneACCESS record with in-frame sequences only. Its versions omit some clonotypes, under half of them owing to an unresolved V gene in the studies checked, with the rest unexplained. The V and J calls and clone size come from that table; D and trimming were worked out from the DNA. This sample holds about 220,000 clones; 80% were observed only once. Together, the top ten hold about 7% of the sample.

Collaborating institutions collected whole blood in K2EDTA tubes following their own protocols. For TCRbeta analysis, collaborator samples were shipped as frozen whole blood, as isolated PBMCs, or as DNA extracted from either sample type. Of note for this clone: No antigen is known for it. Base qualities are missing; no much larger clone stands one base away.

The specimen sequenced was peripheral blood. This receptor was obtained from a woman in her seventies with acute or convalescent COVID-19. This receptor chain uses TRBV6-5 and TRBJ2-3; the D gene is possibly TRBD2, with 5 bases matching. The DNA sequence is TGTGCCAGCAGGCCCTCCGAGGGTAGCACAGATACGCAGTATTTT. Protein translation: CASRPSEGSTDTQYF.